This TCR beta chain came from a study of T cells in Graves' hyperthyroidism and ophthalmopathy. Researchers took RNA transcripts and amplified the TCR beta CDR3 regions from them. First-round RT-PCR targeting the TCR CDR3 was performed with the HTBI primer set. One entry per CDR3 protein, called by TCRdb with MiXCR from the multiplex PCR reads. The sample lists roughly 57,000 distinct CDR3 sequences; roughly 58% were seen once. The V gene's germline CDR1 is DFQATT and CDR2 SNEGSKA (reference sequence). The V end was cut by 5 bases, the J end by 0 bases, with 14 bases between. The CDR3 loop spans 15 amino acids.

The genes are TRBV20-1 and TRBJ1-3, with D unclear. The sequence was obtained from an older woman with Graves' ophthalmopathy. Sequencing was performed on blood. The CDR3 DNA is TGCAGTGCTGCTAGCGGGAGGACCTCTGGAAACACCATATATTTT. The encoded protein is CSAASGRTSGNTIYF.